This T cell receptor beta chain came from a study of blood T cell repertoires in COVID-19. Study processing details: Reference gene primer amplification gave estimated nucleated cell counts. Repertoires were generated with immunoSEQ multiplex PCR, while TCRdb's copy carries only in-frame clones and drops some. Clone size and V and J calls were adopted from that table, with D and trimming inferred from the DNA. The sample yields 240,000 or so clones, roughly 88% seen once. Germline V gene data show CDR1 as MNHNY and CDR2 as SVGAGI (reference sequence). Trimming pared 6 bases from V and 2 bases from J, leaving 8 bases between. This CDR3 contains 13 residues.

Sequences were obtained from peripheral blood. The sequence was collected from an elderly man with acute or convalescent COVID-19. The rearrangement uses TRBV6-6 and TRBJ1-5; possible D gene TRBD1, 5 bases. CDR3 in amino acids: CASSDRGNQPQHF. CDR3 sequence (DNA): TGTGCCAGCAGCGACAGAGGCAATCAGCCCCAGCATTTT.